This T cell receptor (beta chain) was identified in a study of blood T cell repertoires in COVID-19. Study in general: From the United States, Italy and Spain came samples of acute and convalescent COVID-19. Nucleic acid was either cDNA or gDNA, and it came from T cells, B-cell-depleted T cells, or PBMCs.

This clone was recorded at least ten times. As handled by the study authors: From reference gene primer amplification, estimates of nucleated cell counts were derived. Using immunoSEQ multiplex PCR, the repertoire was profiled, and TCRdb retains in-frame clones only, with some absent. Clone size and the V and J calls come from that table; the DNA yielded D and trimming. Here the sample spans 200,000 to 250,000 clones, 89% being singletons. With 4 bases removed from V and 6 bases from J, the gap between germline ends came to 17 bases. The CDR3 has 15 residues. Per the germline V gene, CDR1 is SGHNT and CDR2 is YYREEE (reference sequence).

The sample consisted of peripheral blood. This clonotype was sampled from a woman aged 40 to 55 with acute or convalescent COVID-19. J is TRBJ1-5 and V is TRBV5-4; no clear D. The CDR3 nucleotides are TGTGCCAGCAGCGTCGGAGGGAAGGGAAGTCAGCCCCAGCATTTT. This codes for CASSVGGKGSQPQHF. The full variable domain, completed using reference TRBV5-4 and TRBJ1-5, is ETGVTQSPTHLIKTRGQQVTLRCSSQSGHNTVSWYQQALGQGPQFIFQYYREEENGRGNFPPRFSGLQFPNYSSELNVNALELDDSALYLCASSVGGKGSQPQHFGDGTRLSIL.